Listed below are T cell receptor beta chains from one sample, sequenced in a study of a mutant IDH1 vaccine in newly diagnosed glioma. Profiling relied on immunoSEQ multiplex PCR, and the TCRdb table lists in-frame clones only, not all of them. Of about 34,000 clones listed, around 83% are singletons. The starting material was peripheral blood mononuclear cells (PBMCs), obtained from a glioma patient treated with radiotherapy, temozolomide or both. These receptors all stem from a man between 50 and 59 years old with glioma. Some clones in this sample may be carry-over from other donors' samples. Each CDR3 is given with its conserved first and last residue. A D gene is named only where the DNA matches it firmly. Clone size appears in some rows only: once, few, many, or a class for an expanded clone.

medium-sized	TRBJ1-1	TRBV14	TRBD1	TGTGCCAGCAGCCAGGTCACCGGGACAGGGGGTCCTGAAGCTTTCTTT	CASSQVTGTGGPEAFF
.	TRBJ2-5	TRBV6-4	TRBD2	TGTGCCAGCAGTGAGACTAGCGGGACATGGGAGACCCAGTACTTC	CASSETSGTWETQYF
few	TRBJ1-5	TRBV19	TRBD1	TGTGCCAGTAGTATGCAGGGGGGAAATCAGCCCCAGCATTTT	CASSMQGGNQPQHF
few	TRBJ1-1	TRBV5-4	.	TGTGCCAGCAGCTTGGACACTGTTCACACTGAAGCTTTCTTT	CASSLDTVHTEAFF
.	TRBJ1-2	TRBV5-8	.	TGTGCCAGCAGCTCGGACGTTAACTATGGCTACACCTTC	CASSSDVNYGYTF
.	TRBJ1-4	TRBV14	.	TGTGCCAGCAGCCAAGGTCCCAATGGGGAACTGTTTTTT	CASSQGPNGELFF
.	TRBJ1-1	TRBV7-2	.	TGTGCCAGCAGCCTGGGGTTGGGGACTGAAGCTTTCTTT	CASSLGLGTEAFF
.	TRBJ2-5	TRBV6-6	.	TGTGCCAGCAGTTCCCGGGGCAAAGAGACCCAGTACTTC	CASSSRGKETQYF
.	TRBJ1-1	TRBV5-5	.	TGTGCCAGCAGCTTGGAAGTGGTCATGACGAACACTGAAGCTTTCTTT	CASSLEVVMTNTEAFF
.	TRBJ1-2	TRBV25-1	.	TGTGCCAGCAGCGACCCGCAGACGGGGGGCTACACCTTC	CASSDPQTGGYTF
.	TRBJ1-1	TRBV5-4	TRBD1	TGTGCCAGCAGCTTCCCGCAGGGGGCGCAATATGAAGCTTTCTTT	CASSFPQGAQYEAFF
.	TRBJ1-3	TRBV28	TRBD1	TGTGCCAGCAGTTTAGGACAGGTCTCTGGAAACACCATATATTTT	CASSLGQVSGNTIYF
.	TRBJ1-1	TRBV27	.	TGTGCCGTTCAGATCAGGGGCGGTACTGAAGCTTTCTTT	CAVQIRGGTEAFF
.	TRBJ2-2	TRBV5-4	TRBD2	TGTGCCAGCAGAGTTAGCGGGGTACTCACCGGGGAGCTGTTTTTT	CASRVSGVLTGELFF
.	TRBJ2-7	TRBV2	.	TGTGCCAGCATGGAAGGGCTCTACGAGCAGTACTTC	CASMEGLYEQYF
.	TRBJ2-2	TRBV6-4	TRBD1	TGTGCCAGCAGTGCGACAGGGGAGGTTGCCGGGGAGCTGTTTTTT	CASSATGEVAGELFF
.	TRBJ2-5	TRBV7-9	.	TGTGCCAGCAGAAAAACCGGGAGCCAAGAGACCCAGTACTTC	CASRKTGSQETQYF
.	TRBJ2-1	TRBV5-1	.	TGCGCCAGCAGCCGTACAGGGTCCCGCGACCTCTACAATGAGCAGTTCTTC	CASSRTGSRDLYNEQFF
.	TRBJ1-6	TRBV30	.	TGTGCCTGGAGTGTATCCCATAATTCACCCCTCCACTTT	CAWSVSHNSPLHF
.	TRBJ2-1	TRBV5-4	.	TGTGCCAGCAGCTTGTCCCTCTACAATGAGCAGTTCTTC	CASSLSLYNEQFF
.	TRBJ1-1	TRBV6-5	.	TGTGCCAGCACCCGAGCCAGATCAGGCCCCGGTGAAGCTTTCTTT	CASTRARSGPGEAFF
.	TRBJ2-5	TRBV5-5	TRBD2	TGTGCCAGCAGCTTGGCGCCGGGGGGGATCCAAGAGACCCAGTACTTC	CASSLAPGGIQETQYF
.	TRBJ2-3	TRBV29-1	.	TGCAGCGTTGGTGGGGGTGAGCTTTCCACAGATACGCAGTATTTT	CSVGGGELSTDTQYF
.	TRBJ2-7	TRBV11-1	TRBD1	TGTGCCAGCAGTCCTAACGCAGGGGGCGAAAGGGCCTACGAGCAGTACTTC	CASSPNAGGERAYEQYF
.	TRBJ1-2	TRBV18	TRBD1	TGTGCCAGCTCACCACGGGACAGGGGACCTGGCTACACCTTC	CASSPRDRGPGYTF
.	TRBJ1-5	TRBV7-2	.	TGTGCCAGCAGCTTACGTTTGGGTTCCAATCAGCCCCAGCATTTT	CASSLRLGSNQPQHF
.	TRBJ2-5	TRBV11-1	TRBD2	TGTGCCAGCAGCTTAACTAGCGGGGGGGCAGAGACCCAGTACTTC	CASSLTSGGAETQYF
few	TRBJ2-7	TRBV7-9	.	TGTGCCAGCAGCTTATTCGGCAGGCCCCACGAGCAGTACTTC	CASSLFGRPHEQYF
.	TRBJ2-7	TRBV14	.	TGTGCCAGCAGCCAAGATTGGAGCTCCTACGAGCAGTACTTC	CASSQDWSSYEQYF
.	TRBJ1-1	TRBV6-1	TRBD1	TGTGCCAGCAGTGAAAGGGGGCGCTTTGTTGCTGCTTTCTTT	CASSERGRFVAAFF
.	TRBJ2-2	TRBV5-1	.	TGCGCCAGCAGCTTGGCTTCCGTCGCGAACACCGGGGAGCTGTTTTTT	CASSLASVANTGELFF
.	TRBJ1-4	TRBV6-6	.	TGTGCCAGCAGTTACTCGATCGGCTGGACTAATGAAAAACTGTTTTTT	CASSYSIGWTNEKLFF
.	TRBJ1-2	TRBV29-1	.	TGCAGCGTTGAACGAAGTGGCTACACCTTC	CSVERSGYTF
once	TRBJ1-4	TRBV6-6	.	TGTGCCAGCAGTTCCGGGGTGGCTAATGAAAAACTGTTTTTT	CASSSGVANEKLFF
.	TRBJ1-1	TRBV4-1	.	TGCGCCAGCAGCCAACACCAGAACACTGAAGCTTTCTTT	CASSQHQNTEAFF
.	TRBJ2-2	TRBV7-2	.	TGTGCCAGCAGATACGGAACAGGGCCCGGGGAGCTGTTTTTT	CASRYGTGPGELFF
.	TRBJ1-5	TRBV6-1	TRBD1	TGTGCCAGCAGGTGGACAGGGGGTAGTCAGCCCCAGCATTTT	CASRWTGGSQPQHF
.	TRBJ2-7	TRBV6-1	.	TGTGCCAGCAGTGTACAGGGTTACGAGCAGTACTTC	CASSVQGYEQYF
once	TRBJ2-5	TRBV11-3	.	TGTGCCAGCAGTCTTGGCCCTCGCAAACAAGAGACCCAGTACTTC	CASSLGPRKQETQYF
few	TRBJ1-3	TRBV18	.	TGTGCCAGCTCACCGAACGGAAACACCATATATTTT	CASSPNGNTIYF
.	TRBJ1-1	TRBV5-6	.	TGTGCCAGCAGCTTGGAAGGGCTGGTATTGGTGGGCACTGAAGCTTTCTTT	CASSLEGLVLVGTEAFF
few	TRBJ1-1	TRBV2	.	TGTGCCAGCAGTGAAACGAGAACGAACACTGAAGCTTTCTTT	CASSETRTNTEAFF
.	TRBJ2-7	TRBV7-2	TRBD2	TGTGCCAGCAGCCGGGAGGGCGGGAGGGCCTACGAGCAGTACTTC	CASSREGGRAYEQYF
.	TRBJ1-1	TRBV19	.	TGTGCCAGTAGTAGGAAAAAGGAAACTGAAGCTTTCTTT	CASSRKKETEAFF
.	TRBJ2-1	TRBV25-1	.	TGTGCCAGCAGTGAGATCCGGAGTGAGCAGTTCTTC	CASSEIRSEQFF
.	TRBJ2-1	TRBV6-5	TRBD2	TGTGCCAGCAGTTTTGAGCGGGAGGGACCTTACAATGAGCAGTTCTTC	CASSFEREGPYNEQFF
once	TRBJ2-7	TRBV5-4	.	TGTGCCAGCAGCAAGGGGGGGGAGAGCTACGAGCAGTACTTC	CASSKGGESYEQYF
few	TRBJ2-4	TRBV2	TRBD1	TGTGCCAGCAGTGACACTCAGGGGGACATTCAGTACTTC	CASSDTQGDIQYF
.	TRBJ2-7	TRBV7-9	TRBD1	TGTGCCAGCAGCCACCCGCTGGACAGGTTCTCCTACGAGCAGTACTTC	CASSHPLDRFSYEQYF
few	TRBJ1-2	TRBV4-1	.	TGCGCCAGCAGCCTGACCGGGGAGGGAAGTAACTATGGCTACACCTTC	CASSLTGEGSNYGYTF
.	TRBJ1-1	TRBV2	.	TGTGCCAGCAGGGGGCGGACTGAAGCTTTCTTT	CASRGRTEAFF